This T cell receptor beta chain was sequenced for a study of radiation and T cells in renal cell carcinoma. Overall study results and limits: In blood, top tumor clones expanded by 2 weeks, shrinking by 4.

Germline V gene data show CDR1 as MGHDK and CDR2 as SYGVNS. J lost 5 bases, V lost 4 bases, and 9 bases had no gene match. The CDR3 totals 16 residues. A few counts support this clone. What it recognizes is unknown. Only in-frame clones appear in the TCRdb table, and some are missing; sequencing was by immunoSEQ multiplex PCR. The sample has some 130,000 clones; 75% to 85% are singletons. Time point meaning: blood 2 weeks post-SBRT. The treatment is: 15 Gy SBRT to primary tumor, nephrectomy 4 weeks later. Clear cell pathology was present in this patient's renal cell carcinoma. The sequences come from blood, collected from a patient whose treatment included radiotherapy and nephrectomy. The clonotype was recovered from a woman in her sixties or seventies with renal cell carcinoma. The chain is built from TRBV25-1 and TRBJ2-5, with 11 bases matching TRBD1. CDR3 nucleotide sequence: TGTGCCAGCAGTGGGGGAGGACAGGGGGCAGGGGAGACCCAGTACTTC. Protein: CASSGGGQGAGETQYF.